These T cell receptor beta chains were read from a single sample in a study of shared clonotypes between healthy human individuals. Sequencing was performed with immunoSEQ multiplex PCR; in TCRdb, only in-frame clones are kept and a portion is missing. The sample lists 2,100,000 or so clones; approximately 96% were seen once. The material sequenced was naive CD4+ T cells sorted from blood. The receptors come from a man between 18 and 29 years old in good health. The CDR3 runs from the conserved cysteine through the conserved F or W. The D gene is left open where the match is weak. For some rows the clone size is stated as once, few or many, or as a class when expanded; others skip it.

cdr3_aa,cdr3_nt,d_call,clone_size,v_call,j_call
CASSTQGWDYNEQFF,TGTGCCAGCAGCACACAGGGCTGGGACTACAATGAGCAGTTCTTC,.,.,TRBV5-6,TRBJ2-1
CASSQPGHGQETQYF,TGCGCCAGCAGCCAACCGGGACACGGACAAGAGACCCAGTACTTC,.,.,TRBV5-1,TRBJ2-5
CASSRGPGPSGANVLTF,TGTGCCAGCAGTAGGGGTCCAGGGCCCTCTGGGGCCAACGTCCTGACTTTC,.,.,TRBV28,TRBJ2-6
CASSRRAGSYEQYF,TGCGCCAGCAGTCGGAGGGCAGGCTCCTACGAGCAGTACTTC,.,.,TRBV23-1,TRBJ2-7
CASSIGLAPQETQYF,TGCGCCAGCAGCATAGGGTTAGCGCCCCAAGAGACCCAGTACTTC,.,.,TRBV5-1,TRBJ2-5
CASSFTAGESYEQYF,TGTGCCAGCAGCTTCACAGCGGGGGAGTCCTACGAGCAGTACTTC,TRBD2,.,TRBV5-6,TRBJ2-7
CASSGGRQYEQFF,TGTGCCAGCAGCGGGGGTAGGCAGTATGAGCAGTTCTTC,.,.,TRBV28,TRBJ2-1
CASSQRTGLNQPQHF,TGTGCCAGCAGCCAACGGACAGGCCTGAATCAGCCCCAGCATTTT,TRBD1,.,TRBV7-2,TRBJ1-5
CASSRQGRDEKLFF,TGTGCCAGCAGTCGACAGGGGAGGGATGAAAAACTGTTTTTT,TRBD1,.,TRBV2,TRBJ1-4
CASSYQNRAMNTEAFF,TGCGCCAGCAGTTATCAGAACAGGGCTATGAACACTGAAGCTTTCTTT,.,.,TRBV5-1,TRBJ1-1
CASSYSISGRNYGYTF,TGTGCCAGCAGTTACTCGATCAGTGGGCGGAACTATGGCTACACCTTC,.,.,TRBV6-5,TRBJ1-2
CASSVDGGSSYEQYF,TGTGCCAGCAGCGTCGATGGGGGGAGCTCCTACGAGCAGTACTTC,.,.,TRBV7-8,TRBJ2-7
CASSGRGRYEQYF,TGTGCCAGCAGTGGTAGGGGGCGATACGAGCAGTACTTC,TRBD1,once,TRBV7-2,TRBJ2-7
CASSYGAGGREAFF,TGTGCCAGCAGTTACGGTGCAGGGGGCCGGGAAGCTTTCTTT,TRBD1,.,TRBV6-5,TRBJ1-1
CASSFRDRGRAGEQYF,TGTGCCAGCAGTTTTAGGGACAGGGGCAGGGCCGGCGAGCAGTACTTC,TRBD1,.,TRBV27,TRBJ2-7
CASSPDWDEQFF,TGTGCCAGCAGCCCCGATTGGGATGAGCAGTTCTTC,.,.,TRBV2,TRBJ2-1